Shown below are 27 T cell receptor beta chains from a single sample sequenced in a study of beta chain features in type 1 diabetes. The entirety of the isolated RNA underwent reverse transcription, so expressed TCRB transcripts were sequenced. Generated by immunoSEQ multiplex PCR, the TCRdb table keeps only in-frame clones and is missing some. The sample contains 130,000 to 150,000 clones, nearly 50% of which appear only once. The sequenced material came from Tregs from blood. The receptor set was obtained from a young man in good health.

This clone has just one count. V usage is TRBV4-1 and J usage is TRBJ2-7, with D possibly matching TRBD2 (6 bases). Trimming shortened V by 1 base and J by 2 bases, and 21 bases separated the two germline ends. This CDR3 spans 18 amino acids. The V gene's germline CDR1 is MGHRA and CDR2 YSYEKL. This CDR3 reads CASSQGPGAQLGTYEQYF. The CDR3 DNA is TGCGCCAGCAGCCAAGGCCCGGGAGCTCAGCTAGGCACCTACGAGCAGTACTTC.

This chain joins TRBV7-2 and TRBJ2-7; 8 nucleotides agree with TRBD1. From germline, CDR1 is SGHTA and CDR2 FQGNSA. There are 13 residues in the CDR3. Unmatched junction bases numbered 3, after V lost 5 bases and J lost 3 bases. The DNA of the CDR3 is TGTGCCAGCAGCCCAGACAGGGGCTACGAGCAGTACTTC. It translates to CASSPDRGYEQYF.

This clone has more than one count but fewer than ten. This chain connects TRBV29-1 to TRBJ2-7; perhaps TRBD2 as D (5 bases). This CDR3 has 11 amino acids. Germline lookup yields CDR1 SQVTM and CDR2 ANQGSEA. Trimming took off 4 bases at V and 3 bases at J, with 7 bases between the two ends. CDR3 DNA sequence: TGCAGCGTTGGGACTGGCTACGAGCAGTACTTC. Amino acid sequence: CSVGTGYEQYF.

V gene TRBV29-1 combines with J gene TRBJ1-2; D is ambiguous. Trimming took off 2 bases at V and 0 bases at J, with 7 bases between the two ends. The CDR3 has 13 residues. Germline CDR1 and CDR2: SQVTM and ANQGSEA. The CDR3 reads CSVEQNPNYGYTF. CDR3 bases: TGCAGCGTTGAACAGAACCCTAACTATGGCTACACCTTC.

This clone was picked up a small number of times. This chain connects TRBV7-2 to TRBJ1-2; 9 positions agree with TRBD1. Germline assignment: CDR1 SGHTA and CDR2 FQGNSA. Trimming at V came to 3 bases and at J to 8 bases, leaving 10 bases not matched to a gene. The CDR3 runs 15 residues. The CDR3 spells CASSLKYRGQGGYTF. Written as DNA, the CDR3 is TGTGCCAGCAGCTTGAAATACAGGGGGCAAGGCGGCTACACCTTC. The complete variable domain, with remaining parts taken from reference TRBV7-2 and TRBJ1-2, reads GAGVSQSPSNKVTEKGKDVELRCDPISGHTALYWYRQSLGQGLEFLIYFQGNSAPDKSGLPSDRFSAERTGGSVSTLTIQRTQQEDSAVYLCASSLKYRGQGGYTFGSGTRLTVV.

The rearrangement links TRBV5-1 to TRBJ2-3, with D possibly matching TRBD1 (5 bases). CDR1 SGHRS and CDR2 YFSETQ come from the germline V gene. This CDR3 spans 17 amino acids. The V end was cut by 4 bases, the J end by 0 bases, with 18 bases between. The chain's CDR3 is CASSKGRTTASTDTQYF. CDR3 DNA: TGCGCCAGCAGCAAAGGACGGACAACTGCTAGCACAGATACGCAGTATTTT.

This clone has more than one count but fewer than ten. V is TRBV18 and J is TRBJ2-7, with 9 bases identical to TRBD1. Trimming at V came to 5 bases and at J to 4 bases, leaving 6 bases not matched to a gene. Germline-derived CDR1 and CDR2 are KGHSH and LQKENI. The CDR3 loop spans 14 amino acids. The CDR3 nucleotides are TGTGCCAGCTCATCCGGGACAGGGACATACGAGCAGTACTTC. Its protein product is CASSSGTGTYEQYF. The full variable domain, rest sourced from reference TRBV18 and TRBJ2-7, is NAGVMQNPRHLVRRRGQEARLRCSPMKGHSHVYWYRQLPEEGLKFMVYLQKENIIDESGMPKERFSAEFPKEGPSILRIQQVVRGDSAAYFCASSSGTGTYEQYFGPGTRLTVT.

This chain connects TRBV5-6 to TRBJ2-7; 10 bases fit TRBD1. The CDR3 has 14 residues. V lost 2 bases and J lost 5; bases outside the gene matches: 4. Germline assignment: CDR1 SGHDT and CDR2 YYEEEE. The CDR3 region has the DNA TGTGCCAGCAGCTTCGACAGGGGGCGGGACGAGCAGTACTTC. It codes for CASSFDRGRDEQYF.

This clone was seen more than once but under ten times. V usage is TRBV10-3 and J usage is TRBJ2-1; 12 bases match TRBD2. The CDR3 totals 16 residues. Per germline, CDR1 ENHRY and CDR2 SYGVKD. V dropped 5 bases and J dropped 3; count of bases not matched to a gene: 5. This CDR3 is CAISSGTSGLYNEQFF. CDR3 in DNA: TGTGCCATCAGTTCCGGGACTAGCGGGCTCTACAATGAGCAGTTCTTC.

Concerning this clone itself: This CDR3 is also generated by other DNA sequences in the sample. The chain uses TRBV5-1 and TRBJ2-1; 8 nucleotides align to TRBD2. CDR1 is SGHRS and CDR2 is YFSETQ in the germline V gene. The ends lost 4 bases at V and 1 base at J; junction bases unmatched: 4. The CDR3 length is 15 residues. This CDR3 reads CASSTREGSYNEQFF. CDR3 coding DNA: TGCGCCAGCAGCACCCGGGAGGGATCCTACAATGAGCAGTTCTTC.

The rearrangement uses TRBV5-1 and TRBJ1-5, with a possible D match to TRBD1 (5 bases). CDR3 length: 15 residues. Germline lookup yields CDR1 SGHRS and CDR2 YFSETQ. V lost 0 bases and J lost 0, with 7 bases in between. The CDR3 sequence is CASSLVGHSNQPQHF. CDR3 in DNA: TGCGCCAGCAGCTTGGTGGGGCATAGCAATCAGCCCCAGCATTTT.

V is TRBV7-6 and J is TRBJ1-2, with 7 bases aligning to TRBD1. The CDR3 totals 13 residues. V shed 5 bases and J 3 bases; nucleotides not matched to a gene: 3. Germline V gives CDR1 SGHVS, CDR2 FNYEAQ. The CDR3 is CASSRGTDYGYTF. The DNA of the CDR3 is TGTGCCAGCAGCAGAGGGACAGACTATGGCTACACCTTC. Based on the CDR3 plus reference TRBV7-6 and TRBJ1-2, the full variable domain is GAGVSQSPRYKVTKRGQDVALRCDPISGHVSLYWYRQALGQGPEFLTYFNYEAQQDKSGLPNDRFSAERPEGSISTLTIQRTEQRDSAMYRCASSRGTDYGYTFGSGTRLTVV.

The chain combines TRBV5-6 with TRBJ1-4, with TRBD1 matching over 7 bases. From germline, CDR1 is SGHDT and CDR2 YYEEEE. Losses at the gene ends were 4 bases for V and 6 bases for J; bases not matched to a gene: 6. The CDR3 extends over 14 amino acids. Written as DNA, the CDR3 is TGTGCCAGCAGCGTAAGACAGGGTTATGAAAAACTGTTTTTT. Translation gives CASSVRQGYEKLFF.

With respect to this clone: Other DNA sequences from this sample encode an identical CDR3 as well. The rearrangement uses TRBV7-3 and TRBJ1-1, with 8 nucleotides matching TRBD1. This CDR3 region has 15 residues. The J segment lost 4 bases and the V segment lost 1 base, leaving 5 bases of the junction unmatched. Germline V gene data show CDR1 as SGHTA and CDR2 as FQGTGA. CDR3 DNA: TGTGCCAGCAGCTTAAGAGGACAGGGCTCCACTGAAGCTTTCTTT. Translation: CASSLRGQGSTEAFF.

The chain carries TRBV29-1 and TRBJ2-3; 8 bases map to TRBD2. Germline CDR1 is SQVTM and CDR2 is ANQGSEA. This CDR3 has 14 amino acids. V gave up 7 bases and J gave up 0 bases; unmatched junction bases: 6. CDR3 sequence (DNA): TGCAGCGCCAGGACTAGCACTAGCACAGATACGCAGTATTTT. Its protein product is CSARTSTSTDTQYF.

The chain employs TRBV30 and TRBJ2-5, with a weak D call TRBD1 (5 bases). The V gene lost 4 bases and the J gene lost 2 bases, with 20 bases spanning the gap. Germline CDR1 reads GTSNPN; CDR2 reads SVGIG (reference sequence). The CDR3 contains 16 residues. The CDR3 DNA sequence: TGTGCCTGGAACCTAGGGGAAGGGAAAATACAAGAGACCCAGTACTTC. It is translated as CAWNLGEGKIQETQYF.

The V and J genes are TRBV6-6 and TRBJ2-2, with 13 bases fitting TRBD2. With 6 bases clipped from V and 7 bases from J, the junction kept 8 bases outside the gene matches. Germline V gene sequence: CDR1 MNHNY, CDR2 SVGAGI (reference sequence). This CDR3 has 16 residues. Here the CDR3 reads CASSSGLAGASGELFF. The CDR3 DNA reads TGTGCCAGCAGCTCAGGACTAGCGGGAGCTAGCGGGGAGCTGTTTTTT.

This chain links TRBV5-4 with TRBJ1-2; D is undetermined. The V end was cut by 4 bases, the J end by 4 bases, with 14 bases between. The CDR3 runs to 14 residues. In germline, CDR1 is SGHNT, CDR2 YYREEE (reference sequence). The chain's CDR3 is CASSRTDRGYGYTF. CDR3 nucleotides: TGTGCCAGCAGCCGGACGGACCGGGGCTATGGCTACACCTTC.

The rearrangement links TRBV2 to TRBJ2-3; the D gene is possibly TRBD2 (7 bases). Looked up from germline, CDR1 is SNHLY and CDR2 is FYNNEI. Trimming took off 7 bases at V and 5 bases at J, with 19 bases between the two ends. The CDR3 contains 15 residues. Here the CDR3 reads CASTARRGPLDTQYF. The CDR3 region has the DNA TGTGCCAGCACCGCCCGGCGGGGGCCGTTAGATACGCAGTATTTT.

This rearrangement joins TRBV27 to TRBJ2-7, with 7 nucleotides matching TRBD2. CDR3 length: 13 amino acids. Looked up from germline, CDR1 is MNHEY and CDR2 is SMNVEV (reference sequence). J was trimmed by 0 bases and V by 6 bases; bases with no gene match: 2. The CDR3 loop is CASRVAGSYEQYF. CDR3 in DNA: TGTGCCAGCAGGGTAGCGGGCTCCTACGAGCAGTACTTC.

The J gene is TRBJ2-3, the V gene TRBV27; D is ambiguous. From germline, CDR1 is MNHEY and CDR2 SMNVEV (reference sequence). The CDR3 totals 13 residues. V lost 2 bases, J lost 5 bases, and 8 bases lay in between. The CDR3 DNA reads TGTGCCAGCAGTTTACCCGGTGGAGATACGCAGTATTTT. Protein sequence: CASSLPGGDTQYF.

J is TRBJ2-2 and V is TRBV7-6, with 8 bases fitting TRBD1. V lost 5 bases, J lost 6 bases, and 8 bases stayed unmatched. The CDR3 has 15 residues. CDR1 and CDR2 from the germline V gene are SGHVS and FNYEAQ. The CDR3 nucleotides read TGTGCCAGCAGCCCTGGACAGGGTTACTCCGGGGAGCTGTTTTTT. Its translation is CASSPGQGYSGELFF.

The chain links TRBV18 to TRBJ1-5; D call uncertain. Germline lookup yields CDR1 KGHSH and CDR2 LQKENI. V gave up 4 bases and J gave up 3 bases, with 7 bases separating them. The CDR3 extends over 13 amino acids. The CDR3 reads CASSQADNQPQHF. CDR3 DNA sequence: TGTGCCAGCTCACAGGCGGACAATCAGCCCCAGCATTTT.

This rearrangement joins TRBV7-9 to TRBJ1-6; D perhaps matches TRBD1 (6 bases). There are 14 residues in the CDR3. Trimming cost V 4 bases and J 11 bases, with 15 bases left between them. Germline CDR1 and CDR2: SEHNR and FQNEAQ (reference sequence). The CDR3 DNA reads TGTGCCAGCAGCTCCGGGACAATGAGAGCACCCCTCCACTTT. It encodes CASSSGTMRAPLHF.

The CDR3 spells CASSFSRQTTEQYF. CDR3 sequence (DNA): TGTGCCAGCAGTTTCTCACGACAAACCACCGAGCAGTACTTC. The chain employs TRBV27 and TRBJ2-7; D ambiguous. The CDR3 consists of 14 residues. Germline loops: CDR1 MNHEY, CDR2 SMNVEV (reference sequence). V was shortened by 3 bases and J by 6 bases, with 15 bases between the two germline ends.

The V call is TRBV19, the J call TRBJ1-2; D gene uncertain. Germline V CDR1 and CDR2: LNHDA, SQIVND (reference sequence). With 6 bases removed from V and 8 bases from J, the gap between germline ends came to 19 bases. The CDR3 consists of 14 residues. CDR3 in amino acids: CASSPVGFSRGYTF. The CDR3 nucleotides are TGTGCCAGTAGCCCAGTCGGCTTCTCGAGGGGCTACACCTTC. Full variable domain (rest looked up from reference TRBV19 and TRBJ1-2): DGGITQSPKYLFRKEGQNVTLSCEQNLNHDAMYWYRQDPGQGLRLIYYSQIVNDFQKGDIAEGYSVSREKKESFPLTVTSAQKNPTAFYLCASSPVGFSRGYTFGSGTRLTVV.

The rearrangement uses TRBV2 and TRBJ2-5; possible D gene TRBD2, 5 bases. The ends were cut back, 4 bases at V and 4 bases at J, with 10 bases in the middle. The CDR3 totals 13 residues. Per the germline V gene, CDR1 is SNHLY and CDR2 is FYNNEI. The CDR3 sequence is CASSVLGLETQYF. The DNA for the CDR3 is TGTGCCAGCAGTGTACTAGGTTTAGAGACCCAGTACTTC.